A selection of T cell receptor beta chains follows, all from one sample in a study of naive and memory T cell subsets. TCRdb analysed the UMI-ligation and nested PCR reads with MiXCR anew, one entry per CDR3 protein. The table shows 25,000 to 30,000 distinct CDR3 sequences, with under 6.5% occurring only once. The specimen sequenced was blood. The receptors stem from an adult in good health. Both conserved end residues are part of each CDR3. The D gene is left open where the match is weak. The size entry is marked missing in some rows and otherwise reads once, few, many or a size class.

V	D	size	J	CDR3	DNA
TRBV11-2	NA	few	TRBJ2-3	CASSPLGRVGGNTDTQYF	TGTGCCAGCAGCCCCCTGGGCCGGGTAGGGGGTAACACAGATACGCAGTATTTT
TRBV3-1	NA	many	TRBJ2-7	CASSQPAGEQYF	TGTGCCAGCAGCCAACCGGCGGGCGAGCAGTACTTC
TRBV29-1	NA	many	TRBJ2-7	CSVAMGPYEQYF	TGCAGCGTTGCCATGGGGCCGTACGAGCAGTACTTC
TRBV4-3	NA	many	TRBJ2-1	CASSQDWGKEQFF	TGCGCCAGCAGCCAAGATTGGGGGAAGGAGCAGTTCTTC
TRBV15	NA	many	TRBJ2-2	CATSADTNTGELFF	TGTGCCACCAGCGCGGACACGAACACCGGGGAGCTGTTTTTT
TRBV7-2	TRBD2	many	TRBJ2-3	CASSEREVRTDTQYF	TGTGCCAGCAGCGAGCGGGAGGTTCGCACAGATACGCAGTATTTT
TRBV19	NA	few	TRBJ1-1	CASRLGGTRGPDTEAFF	TGTGCCAGTAGACTAGGTGGGACCCGGGGGCCAGACACTGAAGCTTTCTTT
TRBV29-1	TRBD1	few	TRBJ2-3	CSVEGTGLRTDTQYF	TGCAGCGTGGAAGGGACAGGACTCCGCACAGATACGCAGTATTTT
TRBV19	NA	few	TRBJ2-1	CASTGYSYNEQFF	TGTGCCAGTACGGGCTACTCCTACAATGAGCAGTTCTTC
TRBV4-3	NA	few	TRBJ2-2	CASSQVNGRKITGELFF	TGCGCCAGCAGCCAAGTGAACGGGCGGAAAATCACCGGGGAGCTGTTTTTT
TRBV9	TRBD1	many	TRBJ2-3	CASSGNRQGPDTQYF	TGTGCCAGCAGCGGGAACCGACAGGGTCCAGATACGCAGTATTTT
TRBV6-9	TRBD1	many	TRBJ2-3	CASAAKTGPPDTQYF	TGTGCCTCGGCCGCAAAGACAGGGCCCCCAGATACGCAGTATTTT
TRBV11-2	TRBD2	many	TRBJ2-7	CASTAGGSTSGLIYEQYF	TGTGCCAGCACCGCAGGTGGGTCCACTAGCGGGCTGATTTACGAGCAGTACTTC
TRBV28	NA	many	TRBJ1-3	CASSGQGNTIYF	TGTGCCAGCAGTGGGCAAGGAAACACCATATATTTT
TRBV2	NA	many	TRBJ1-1	CATLGKNTEAFF	TGTGCCACCCTCGGGAAGAACACTGAAGCTTTCTTT
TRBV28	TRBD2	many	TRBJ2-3	CASSSPGTSGRTDTQYF	TGTGCCAGCAGTTCCCCCGGGACTAGCGGGAGGACAGATACGCAGTATTTT
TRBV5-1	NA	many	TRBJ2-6	CASSLAGSGANVLTF	TGCGCCAGCAGCTTGGCGGGCTCTGGGGCCAACGTCCTGACTTTC
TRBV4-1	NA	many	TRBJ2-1	CASSQDVRGLYNEQFF	TGCGCCAGCAGCCAAGATGTCCGGGGGTTATACAATGAGCAGTTCTTC
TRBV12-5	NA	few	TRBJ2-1	CASVAITPQEQFF	TGTGCTAGTGTTGCGATTACGCCCCAGGAGCAGTTCTTC
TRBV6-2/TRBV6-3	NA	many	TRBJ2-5	CASSYSRTPQETQYF	TGTGCCAGCAGTTACTCGAGGACTCCGCAAGAGACCCAGTACTTC
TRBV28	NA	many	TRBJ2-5	CATSQGRQETQYF	TGTGCCACCTCCCAGGGTAGACAAGAGACCCAGTACTTC
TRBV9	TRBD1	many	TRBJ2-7	CASSVGQGAYEQYF	TGTGCCAGCAGCGTAGGTCAGGGGGCCTACGAGCAGTACTTC
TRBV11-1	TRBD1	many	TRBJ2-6	CASSFEPRTGGKGAGANVLTF	TGTGCCAGCAGCTTCGAACCCCGGACAGGGGGAAAGGGGGCTGGGGCCAACGTCCTGACTTTC
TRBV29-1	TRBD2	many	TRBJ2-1	CSVEPPAVAGGSEQFF	TGCAGCGTTGAACCCCCCGCGGTAGCGGGAGGGTCTGAGCAGTTCTTC
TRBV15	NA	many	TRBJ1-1	CATSRILGTEAFF	TGTGCCACCAGCAGAATCCTGGGCACTGAAGCTTTCTTT
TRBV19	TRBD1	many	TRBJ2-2	CASSQGQGTAGELFF	TGTGCCAGTAGCCAGGGACAGGGGACGGCCGGGGAGCTGTTTTTT
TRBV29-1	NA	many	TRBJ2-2	CSVSFNTGELFF	TGCAGCGTTTCCTTCAACACCGGGGAGCTGTTTTTT
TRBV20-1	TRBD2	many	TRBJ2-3	CSASQAGDSTDTQYF	TGCAGTGCGAGCCAAGCGGGAGATTCGACAGATACGCAGTATTTT
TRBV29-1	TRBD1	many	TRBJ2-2	CSVRQGANTGELFF	TGCAGCGTTAGACAGGGCGCGAACACCGGGGAGCTGTTTTTT
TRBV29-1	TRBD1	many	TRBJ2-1	CSAAGGGQGSYNEQFF	TGCAGCGCCGCTGGCGGGGGACAGGGGTCCTACAATGAGCAGTTCTTC
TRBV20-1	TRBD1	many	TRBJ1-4	CSASQGGTNEKLFF	TGCAGTGCTTCTCAGGGGGGGACTAATGAAAAACTGTTTTTT
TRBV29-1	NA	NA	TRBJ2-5	CSVEPGAQETQYF	TGCAGCGTTGAACCGGGAGCCCAAGAGACCCAGTACTTC
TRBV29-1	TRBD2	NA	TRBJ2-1	CSVEDGLAGGKFF	TGCAGCGTTGAAGATGGGCTAGCGGGAGGAAAGTTCTTC
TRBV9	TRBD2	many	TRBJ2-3	CASSVGAGTSGTGDTQYF	TGTGCCAGCAGCGTAGGGGCCGGGACTAGCGGGACGGGAGATACGCAGTATTTT
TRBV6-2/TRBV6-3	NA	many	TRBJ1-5	CASSPTGNQPQHF	TGTGCCAGCAGCCCGACAGGAAATCAGCCCCAGCATTTT
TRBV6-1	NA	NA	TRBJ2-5	CASRVTGAGGTQYF	TGTGCCAGCAGGGTGACAGGGGCGGGAGGGACCCAGTACTTC
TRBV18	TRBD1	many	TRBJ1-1	CASSSGTGSEAFF	TGTGCCAGCTCATCCGGGACAGGGTCTGAAGCTTTCTTT
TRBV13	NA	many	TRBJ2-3	CASSSQDRQTTQYF	TGTGCCAGCAGCTCCCAGGACCGACAGACTACGCAGTATTTT
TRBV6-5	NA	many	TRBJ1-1	CASSYSSRKGGNTEAFF	TGTGCCAGCAGTTATTCCTCCCGAAAGGGGGGGAACACTGAAGCTTTCTTT
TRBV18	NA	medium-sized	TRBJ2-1	CASSPATRPYNEQFF	TGTGCCAGCTCACCGGCGACCCGTCCATACAATGAGCAGTTCTTC
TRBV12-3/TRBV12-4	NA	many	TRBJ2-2	CASTLVAGELFF	TGTGCCAGCACCCTGGTTGCCGGGGAGCTGTTTTTT